These 27 T cell receptor beta chains came from one sample sequenced in a study of cytotoxic CD8 clonotypes in ibrutinib-treated CLL. Clones were read by immunoSEQ multiplex PCR, and TCRdb kept only the in-frame ones, dropping some. The sample has some 200,000 clones, 72% seen once. The sequencing used PBMCs, collected after 24 months of ibrutinib treatment. All receptors derive from a human donor with chronic lymphocytic leukemia.

The chain joins TRBV27 to TRBJ2-1; perhaps TRBD1 as D (5 bases). V was shortened by 3 bases and J by 4 bases, with 16 bases between the two germline ends. Germline CDR1 is MNHEY and CDR2 is SMNVEV (reference sequence). The CDR3 runs 16 residues. CDR3 amino acids: CASSFPGASTYNEQFF. The CDR3 DNA sequence: TGTGCCAGCAGTTTTCCTGGGGCGAGCACATACAATGAGCAGTTCTTC.

The V and J genes are TRBV18 and TRBJ2-7, with 9 bases identical to TRBD1. The CDR3 consists of 15 residues. The V gene's germline CDR1 is KGHSH and CDR2 LQKENI. Trimming cost V 4 bases and J 5 bases; bases outside gene matches: 9. CDR3 nucleotides: TGTGCCAGCTCACAAAGGACAGGGGAAGACAACGAGCAGTACTTC. Amino acids: CASSQRTGEDNEQYF.

The rearrangement links TRBV6-1 to TRBJ2-1; the match to TRBD2 covers 10 bases. Germline V CDR1 and CDR2: MNHNS, SASEGT. The CDR3 consists of 16 residues. V lost 3 bases to trimming and J lost 3 bases; unmatched junction nucleotides: 5. The CDR3 nucleotides are TGTGCCAGCAGTGACCCGGGACTAGCGTACTACAATGAGCAGTTCTTC. This codes for CASSDPGLAYYNEQFF.

The V gene is TRBV28, the J gene TRBJ1-2; a weak D match, TRBD1 (6 bases). With 4 bases removed from V and 2 bases from J, the gap between germline ends came to 20 bases. The CDR3 length is 17 residues. Germline-derived CDR1 and CDR2 are MDHEN and SYDVKM. The CDR3 DNA sequence: TGTGCCAGCAGTTCCCCTGCCGGACAGTCGTGGAACTATGGCTACACCTTC. Its protein is CASSSPAGQSWNYGYTF.

V usage is TRBV9 and J usage is TRBJ2-3, with a weak D call TRBD1 (8 bases). The CDR3 runs to 18 residues. The germline V gene has CDR1 SGDLS and CDR2 YYNGEE. V lost 0 bases to trimming and J lost 5 bases, with 22 bases between them. The CDR3 bases are TGTGCCAGCAGCGTAGAACTAAGGACAGGGCCGGGAGGAGATACGCAGTATTTT. Translating gives CASSVELRTGPGGDTQYF. The whole variable domain, filled in from reference TRBV9 and TRBJ2-3, reads DSGVTQTPKHLITATGQRVTLRCSPRSGDLSVYWYQQSLDQGLQFLIQYYNGEERAKGNILERFSAQQFPDLHSELNLSSLELGDSALYFCASSVELRTGPGGDTQYFGPGTRLTVL.

V is TRBV10-3 and J is TRBJ2-7, with 9 bases aligning to TRBD1. The CDR3 extends over 11 amino acids. V lost 3 bases to trimming and J lost 11 bases; unmatched junction nucleotides: 2. Per the germline V gene, CDR1 is ENHRY and CDR2 is SYGVKD. CDR3 amino acids: CAISDTGGEYF. The CDR3 DNA sequence: TGTGCCATCAGTGATACAGGGGGCGAGTACTTC.

The rearrangement joins TRBV5-6 to TRBJ2-5; perhaps D is TRBD1 or TRBD2 (5 bases each). The CDR3 consists of 15 residues. V lost 4 bases to trimming and J lost 3 bases, with 16 bases between them. Germline V gene lookup returns CDR1 SGHDT and CDR2 YYEEEE. The CDR3 DNA reads as TGTGCCAGCAGCGCACGGGACCCCTGGGAAGAGACCCAGTACTTC. Its protein is CASSARDPWEETQYF.

CDR3 sequence (DNA): TGTGCCAGCAGCTCCTGGGACCGGAACACTGAAGCTTTCTTT. Translating gives CASSSWDRNTEAFF. J is TRBJ1-1 and V is TRBV13; a weak D match, TRBD1 (5 bases). The CDR3 is 14 amino acids. Germline V lookup: CDR1 PRHDT, CDR2 FYEKMQ (reference sequence). Trimming left V 4 bases short and J 1 base short, with 10 bases between. The full variable domain, its missing parts supplied by reference TRBV13 and TRBJ1-1, is AAGVIQSPRHLIKEKRETATLKCYPIPRHDTVYWYQQGPGQDPQFLISFYEKMQSDKGSIPDRFSAQQFSDYHSELNMSSLELGDSALYFCASSSWDRNTEAFFGQGTRLTVV.

This clone appeared once. CDR3: CASSPREGAYEQYF. CDR3 sequence (DNA): TGCGCCAGCAGCCCGCGGGAGGGAGCCTACGAGCAGTACTTC. The chain is built from TRBV4-3 and TRBJ2-7; 9 nucleotides line up with TRBD2. The CDR3 has 14 amino acids. V lost 4 bases to trimming and J lost 2 bases; unmatched junction nucleotides: 3. Germline V gene lookup returns CDR1 LGHNA and CDR2 YSLEER.

This clone has more than one count but fewer than ten. The gene calls are TRBV6-1 and TRBJ2-7, with 8 bases fitting TRBD2. The junction had 8 bases not matched to a gene; V was cut back by 3 bases and J by 1 base. This CDR3 is built from 16 residues. The germline CDR1 and CDR2 sequences are MNHNS and SASEGT. The CDR3 loop reads CASSELAGPLSYEQYF. Written as DNA, the CDR3 is TGTGCCAGCAGTGAGTTAGCGGGGCCACTTTCCTACGAGCAGTACTTC.

The V and J genes are TRBV11-2 and TRBJ2-7, with 9 bases that match TRBD2. CDR3 size: 15 residues. CDR1 is SGHAT and CDR2 is FQNNGV in the germline V gene. V was pared by 1 base and J by 5 bases, with 6 bases of the junction left unmatched. CDR3 amino acids: CASSLVGLALDEQYF. CDR3 in DNA: TGTGCCAGCAGCTTAGTTGGACTAGCGCTTGACGAGCAGTACTTC.

This sequence joins TRBV4-2 and TRBJ1-5; D not resolved. V was shortened by 0 bases and J by 5 bases, with 8 bases between the two germline ends. The CDR3 consists of 14 residues. Per the germline V gene, CDR1 is LGHNA and CDR2 is YNFKEQ. This CDR3 is CASSQDWPDQPQHF. CDR3 DNA sequence: TGTGCCAGCAGCCAAGACTGGCCGGATCAGCCCCAGCATTTT.

This sequence joins TRBV7-3 and TRBJ1-2, with D possibly matching TRBD1 (5 bases). CDR1 is SGHTA, CDR2 FQGTGA, per germline. The CDR3 is 15 amino acids. Trimming removed 1 base from V and 5 bases from J, with 14 bases in between. The CDR3 region is CASSLMPGGQYGYTF. The CDR3 bases are TGTGCCAGCAGCTTAATGCCCGGGGGTCAATATGGCTACACCTTC.

A few counts support this clone. V and J are TRBV18 and TRBJ2-7; 11 bases match TRBD2. The V gene end was trimmed by 3 bases and the J gene end by 3 bases; junction bases not matched to a gene: 4. The length of the CDR3 is 15 residues. Germline V gene sequence: CDR1 KGHSH, CDR2 LQKENI. Here the CDR3 reads CASSPVAGGSYEQYF. In DNA form, the CDR3 reads TGTGCCAGCTCACCGGTAGCGGGGGGGAGCTACGAGCAGTACTTC.

V is TRBV30 and J is TRBJ1-4, with 8 bases lining up with TRBD1. The CDR3 is 18 residues long. Germline lookup yields CDR1 GTSNPN and CDR2 SVGIG (reference sequence). With 2 bases clipped from V and 0 bases from J, the junction kept 11 bases outside the gene matches. The CDR3 loop is CAWSPGQVFGATNEKLFF. CDR3 nucleotides: TGTGCCTGGAGTCCGGGACAGGTCTTCGGGGCAACTAATGAAAAACTGTTTTTT.

This chain links TRBV5-1 with TRBJ1-4; D unresolved. The V gene's germline CDR1 is SGHRS and CDR2 YFSETQ. V dropped 1 base and J dropped 0 bases, with 10 bases sitting between them. This CDR3 comprises 16 residues. Written as DNA, the CDR3 is TGCGCCAGCAGCTTGAGGCCGGGAGCAACTAATGAAAAACTGTTTTTT. It specifies CASSLRPGATNEKLFF.

The rearrangement links TRBV11-2 to TRBJ2-3, with TRBD2 matching over 7 bases. Per germline, CDR1 SGHAT and CDR2 FQNNGV. Trimming removed 6 bases from V and 0 bases from J; junction bases left unmatched: 6. The CDR3 runs 15 residues. For the CDR3, the DNA is TGTGCCAGCAGTTTACTAGCGACTAGCACAGATACGCAGTATTTT. Translated, it gives CASSLLATSTDTQYF.

The J gene is TRBJ1-5, the V gene TRBV28; D gene uncertain. Deletions cut 3 bases from V and 9 bases from J, with 12 bases between. Germline CDR1 MDHEN, CDR2 SYDVKM. The CDR3 length is 13 residues. The CDR3 DNA is TGTGCCAGCAGTTTGGGCAGGCTGTGGCCCCAGCATTTT. It yields the protein CASSLGRLWPQHF.

The rearrangement links TRBV11-2 to TRBJ1-2; D gene unclear. The V gene lost 5 bases and the J gene lost 4 bases, with 14 bases spanning the gap. The CDR3 covers 14 residues. Germline V gene data show CDR1 as SGHAT and CDR2 as FQNNGV. CDR3 nucleotide sequence: TGTGCCAGCAGCCAAGACCTTATCGGCTATGGCTACACCTTC. Residues: CASSQDLIGYGYTF.

This clone was seen more than once but under ten times. This sequence joins TRBV19 and TRBJ1-2; no reliable D call. The V end lost 7 bases, the J end lost 0 bases, and 18 bases lay between the germline ends. Germline values: CDR1 LNHDA, CDR2 SQIVND (reference sequence). The CDR3 totals 16 residues. CDR3 region: CASTTEPGDANYGYTF. DNA of the CDR3: TGTGCCAGTACCACTGAGCCGGGCGACGCTAACTATGGCTACACCTTC. Drawing the rest from reference TRBV19 and TRBJ1-2, the complete variable domain is DGGITQSPKYLFRKEGQNVTLSCEQNLNHDAMYWYRQDPGQGLRLIYYSQIVNDFQKGDIAEGYSVSREKKESFPLTVTSAQKNPTAFYLCASTTEPGDANYGYTFGSGTRLTVV.

This sequence joins TRBV20-1 and TRBJ2-7; maybe TRBD1 (6 bases). The V gene's germline CDR1 is DFQATT and CDR2 SNEGSKA (reference sequence). This CDR3 region has 11 residues. Trimming pared 5 bases from V and 6 bases from J, leaving 11 bases between. The CDR3: CSAGTPLEQYF. In DNA, the CDR3 is TGCAGTGCTGGGACACCCCTCGAGCAGTACTTC.

The CDR3 DNA is TGCGCCAGCACGGGGACAGGGTATTCTGGTAATGAGCAGTTCTTC. Its protein product is CASTGTGYSGNEQFF. The chain recombines TRBV5-1 with TRBJ2-1, with 9 bases aligning to TRBD1. CDR3 size: 15 residues. Unmatched junction bases numbered 11, after V lost 6 bases and J lost 7 bases. Germline values: CDR1 SGHRS, CDR2 YFSETQ.

V usage is TRBV27 and J usage is TRBJ1-1; 9 bases match TRBD1. Germline V CDR1 and CDR2: MNHEY, SMNVEV (reference sequence). The CDR3 spans 14 residues. V gave up 6 bases and J gave up 5 bases; unmatched junction bases: 7. CDR3 DNA sequence: TGTGCCAGCAGAATGACAGGGGGAGATACTGAAGCTTTCTTT. Encoded protein: CASRMTGGDTEAFF.

Only one count was recorded for this clone. Other DNA sequences from this sample encode an identical CDR3 as well. This chain connects TRBV28 to TRBJ2-1; 7 bases are a match to TRBD2. Germline CDR1 reads MDHEN; CDR2 reads SYDVKM. This CDR3 has 16 residues. The ends lost 2 bases at V and 2 bases at J; junction bases unmatched: 6. The CDR3 protein is CASSLGLAGAYNEQFF. In DNA form, the CDR3 reads TGTGCCAGCAGTTTAGGTTTGGCGGGGGCCTACAATGAGCAGTTCTTC.

The J gene is TRBJ2-7, the V gene TRBV13, with 12 bases aligning to TRBD2. The CDR3 runs to 21 residues. The V gene end was trimmed by 5 bases and the J gene end by 0 bases; junction bases not matched to a gene: 20. Germline CDR1 is PRHDT and CDR2 is FYEKMQ (reference sequence). CDR3 sequence reads: CASSTTFSGTSGLRRSYEQYF. CDR3 sequence (DNA): TGTGCCAGCAGCACAACATTCTCCGGGACTAGCGGGTTAAGACGCTCCTACGAGCAGTACTTC.

The rearrangement uses TRBV27 and TRBJ2-1; D not resolved. Trimming cost V 4 bases and J 0 bases, with 7 bases left between them. Looked up from germline, CDR1 is MNHEY and CDR2 is SMNVEV (reference sequence). The CDR3 has 14 amino acids. DNA for the CDR3: TGTGCCAGCAGTTACGGGTACTCCTACAATGAGCAGTTCTTC. Translated: CASSYGYSYNEQFF.

The gene calls are TRBV9 and TRBJ1-3, with D tentatively TRBD1 (6 bases). Germline V gene data show CDR1 as SGDLS and CDR2 as YYNGEE. The CDR3 sequence is 15 residues long. V was pared by 2 bases and J by 4 bases, with 13 bases between. Written as DNA, the CDR3 is TGTGCCAGCAGCGTCTTACAGGGTCCCGGAAACACCATATATTTT. It codes for CASSVLQGPGNTIYF.